The clone carrying this T cell receptor beta chain occurred a few times. Antigen: not known. This entry belongs to a study of regulatory T cells in long-lasting Graves disease. Study summary: Under 3 months of antithyroid drugs had been taken by newly diagnosed Graves' patients.

Building the TCR beta libraries relied on iRepertoire HTBI primers, and CDR3 regions underwent Arm-PCR. MiXCR was run by TCRdb on the multiplex PCR reads, yielding one entry per CDR3 protein. The data show 400,000 to 550,000 distinct CDR3 sequences, more than 13% seen once. General study results and limits: The study found TRBV28, TRBJ1-2 and TRBJ2-5 favored in persistent disease.

Time point defined: newly diagnosed GD, antithyroid drugs for less than 3 months. From PBMCs, RNA was extracted and then used to make the TCR library. Germline CDR1 MGHDK, CDR2 SYGVNS. This CDR3 region has 16 residues. These sequences were also reported in another study, on T cells in Graves' hyperthyroidism and ophthalmopathy. That paper notes: Blood held most thyroid clonotypes expanded above 0.001 frequency.

The specimen comprised peripheral blood mononuclear cells (PBMCs), sampled at new diagnosis, from a patient treated with antithyroid drugs. The rearrangement joins TRBV25-1 to TRBJ2-3, with D possibly being TRBD1 or TRBD2 (5 bases each). The end of the DNA aligns better with TRBJ2-5, so the J call may be wrong. The receptor comes from a woman in her twenties or thirties with Graves disease. Here the CDR3 DNA reads TGTGCCAGCAGTGCCCAAAGGGGCGAGAGGGGAGAGACCCAGTACTTC. Translated: CASSAQRGERGETQYF.